These T cell receptor beta chains were read from a single sample in a study of response to subunit inactivated influenza vaccine. From the RT-PCR reads, TCRdb called clonotypes with MiXCR, one entry per CDR3 protein. Found here are approximately 530,000 distinct CDR3 sequences, about 7.6% of them singletons; the top ten hold approximately 13%. The input for sequencing was PBMCs from blood, taken around 2 years after vaccination. All receptors derive from a man in his fifties or sixties who received an inactivated influenza vaccine. Both conserved end residues are part of each CDR3. The D gene is left open where the match is weak. Not all rows give a size; the values are once, few, many and, for expanded clones, a class.

d_gene: -; j_gene: TRBJ2-1; v_gene: TRBV7-2; abundance: -; CDR3nt: TGTGCCAGCAGCTTACGAGTTTACGGCCCTTCCTACAATGAGCAGTTCTTC; CDR3aa: CASSLRVYGPSYNEQFF
d_gene: -; j_gene: TRBJ2-1; v_gene: TRBV3-1; abundance: few; CDR3nt: TGTGCCAGCAGCCAACGAGGGTTCGGACACAATGAGCAGTTCTTC; CDR3aa: CASSQRGFGHNEQFF
d_gene: -; j_gene: TRBJ2-1; v_gene: TRBV5-1; abundance: -; CDR3nt: TGCGCCAGCAGCTTGGAGGCAGGGAGCCATGAGCAGTTCTTC; CDR3aa: CASSLEAGSHEQFF
d_gene: -; j_gene: TRBJ1-5; v_gene: TRBV29-1; abundance: many; CDR3nt: TGCAGCGTTGACTATCCCAAAATTCACGGACCAGGGCAGCCCCAGCATTTT; CDR3aa: CSVDYPKIHGPGQPQHF
d_gene: TRBD1; j_gene: TRBJ1-2; v_gene: TRBV4-2; abundance: -; CDR3nt: TGTGCCAGCAGCCAAGGGCAGGGGGCAAACTATGGCTACACCTTC; CDR3aa: CASSQGQGANYGYTF
d_gene: -; j_gene: TRBJ1-2; v_gene: TRBV18; abundance: once; CDR3nt: TGTGCCAGCTCACCCCGCAACAGGGAGGATGGCTACACCTTC; CDR3aa: CASSPRNREDGYTF
d_gene: -; j_gene: TRBJ2-2; v_gene: TRBV24-1; abundance: -; CDR3nt: TGTGCCACCAGTGAACCCTTTGGGAGACAGGACAACACCGGGGAGCTGTTTTTT; CDR3aa: CATSEPFGRQDNTGELFF
d_gene: -; j_gene: TRBJ2-3; v_gene: TRBV4-3; abundance: few; CDR3nt: TGCGCCAGCAGCCAAGTCGGACAGATGAGTTCAGATACGCAGTATTTT; CDR3aa: CASSQVGQMSSDTQYF
d_gene: -; j_gene: TRBJ2-2; v_gene: TRBV27; abundance: many; CDR3nt: TGTGCCAGCAGTTCCCCCTTCAACACCGGGGAGCTGTTTTTT; CDR3aa: CASSSPFNTGELFF
d_gene: -; j_gene: TRBJ2-7; v_gene: TRBV20-1; abundance: many; CDR3nt: TGCAGTGCTCCCTGGGGGCGGACAGATTCATACGAGCAGTACTTC; CDR3aa: CSAPWGRTDSYEQYF
d_gene: TRBD2; j_gene: TRBJ2-7; v_gene: TRBV6-5; abundance: few; CDR3nt: TGTGCCAGCAGTTACTCTTGGACTAGCGGGCTCTACGAGCAGTACTTC; CDR3aa: CASSYSWTSGLYEQYF
d_gene: TRBD2; j_gene: TRBJ2-1; v_gene: TRBV3-1; abundance: few; CDR3nt: TGTGCCAGCAGCCAAGTTAGCGGGACTTACAATGAGCAGTTCTTC; CDR3aa: CASSQVSGTYNEQFF
d_gene: -; j_gene: TRBJ2-5; v_gene: TRBV29-1; abundance: many; CDR3nt: TGCAGCGTTGCTTCTCGGATGCCGGGCGAGACCCAGTACTTC; CDR3aa: CSVASRMPGETQYF
d_gene: -; j_gene: TRBJ2-7; v_gene: TRBV20-1; abundance: many; CDR3nt: TGCAGTGCTAGAGATTTGAGGGTGTTGACCCACGAGCAGTACTTC; CDR3aa: CSARDLRVLTHEQYF
d_gene: TRBD2; j_gene: TRBJ2-7; v_gene: TRBV20-1; abundance: few; CDR3nt: TGCAGTGCCGCGGGAGGGAGCTACGAGCAGTACTTC; CDR3aa: CSAAGGSYEQYF
d_gene: TRBD2; j_gene: TRBJ2-1; v_gene: TRBV3-1; abundance: many; CDR3nt: TGTGCCAGCAGCCAAGATTTCGCGGGAGAGGCCTACAATGAGCAGTTCTTC; CDR3aa: CASSQDFAGEAYNEQFF
d_gene: -; j_gene: TRBJ2-1; v_gene: TRBV3-1; abundance: many; CDR3nt: TGTGCCAGCAAGGGCCTCCGAGGGGGGTACAATGAGCAGTTCTTC; CDR3aa: CASKGLRGGYNEQFF
d_gene: TRBD2; j_gene: TRBJ2-4; v_gene: TRBV12-5; abundance: once; CDR3nt: TGTGCTAGTGGTTTGGATGGGACTAGCGGGGGCCTAGCCAAAAACATTCAGTACTTC; CDR3aa: CASGLDGTSGGLAKNIQYF
d_gene: -; j_gene: TRBJ1-1; v_gene: TRBV30; abundance: few; CDR3nt: TGTGCCTGGAGTGTACGAGCCCTAGAAGGGGAAGCTTTCTTT; CDR3aa: CAWSVRALEGEAFF
d_gene: TRBD1; j_gene: TRBJ1-2; v_gene: TRBV6-1; abundance: few; CDR3nt: TGTGCCAGCAGTGAAGTAAAGACAGGGGCATATGGCTACACCTTC; CDR3aa: CASSEVKTGAYGYTF
d_gene: TRBD1; j_gene: TRBJ2-5; v_gene: TRBV20-1; abundance: -; CDR3nt: TGCAGTGCTGGGAGGACAGGGTACGAAGAGACCCAGTACTTC; CDR3aa: CSAGRTGYEETQYF
d_gene: TRBD2; j_gene: TRBJ2-1; v_gene: TRBV20-1; abundance: few; CDR3nt: TGCAGTGCTAGGCCTAGCGGGGGGACCTACTATGAGCAGTTCTTC; CDR3aa: CSARPSGGTYYEQFF
d_gene: -; j_gene: TRBJ1-2; v_gene: TRBV29-1; abundance: few; CDR3nt: TGCAGCGTTGATCTGGGGTCCGGCTACACCTTC; CDR3aa: CSVDLGSGYTF
d_gene: TRBD2; j_gene: TRBJ2-3; v_gene: TRBV6-2/TRBV6-3; abundance: many; CDR3nt: TGTGCCAGCAGAGCTGTAGCGGGAGGGCTAGTAGATACGCAGTATTTT; CDR3aa: CASRAVAGGLVDTQYF
d_gene: -; j_gene: TRBJ1-4; v_gene: TRBV20-1; abundance: -; CDR3nt: TGCAGTGCTAGAGATCTCAGGGGATCGGCTAATGAAAAACTGTTTTTT; CDR3aa: CSARDLRGSANEKLFF
d_gene: -; j_gene: TRBJ2-7; v_gene: TRBV5-6; abundance: few; CDR3nt: TGTGCCAGCAGCATTTCCGGGACTCTATACGAGCAGTACTTC; CDR3aa: CASSISGTLYEQYF
d_gene: -; j_gene: TRBJ2-7; v_gene: TRBV6-2/TRBV6-3; abundance: few; CDR3nt: TGTGCCAGCAGTTACATCGGAACTAACGAGCAGTACTTC; CDR3aa: CASSYIGTNEQYF
d_gene: TRBD1; j_gene: TRBJ2-3; v_gene: TRBV12-3/TRBV12-4; abundance: many; CDR3nt: TGTGCCAGCACCTACAGGGGCGGCACAGATACGCAGTATTTT; CDR3aa: CASTYRGGTDTQYF